The 9 T cell receptor beta chains below were found in one sample sequenced in a study of blood T cell repertoires in COVID-19. The protocol was immunoSEQ multiplex PCR, while the TCRdb copy is restricted to in-frame clones and leaves out a portion. The data hold under 250,000 clones, with 81% observed a single time. Sequencing was carried out using peripheral blood. The receptors here all came from a woman of 80 years or more with acute or convalescent COVID-19.

The chain has TRBV6-5 and TRBJ1-2, with D perhaps matching TRBD1 (6 bases). The CDR3 is 13 residues long. CDR1 is MNHEY, CDR2 SVGAGI, per germline. With 6 bases removed from V and 4 bases from J, the gap between germline ends came to 12 bases. The CDR3 region is CASSRTGFYGYTF. The DNA for the CDR3 is TGTGCCAGCAGCAGAACAGGGTTCTATGGCTACACCTTC.

In its sample, this clone was seen a few times. The chain has TRBV6-1 and TRBJ2-5, with D possibly being TRBD1 (5 bases). V lost 0 bases, J lost 4 bases, and 6 bases lay in between. The CDR3 is made up of 13 amino acids. Germline V CDR1 and CDR2: MNHNS, SASEGT. The CDR3 DNA follows: TGTGCCAGCAGTGAAGCAGGGGTAGAGACCCAGTACTTC. The encoded protein is CASSEAGVETQYF.

The rearrangement uses TRBV4-2 and TRBJ2-5, with 11 bases lining up with TRBD2. The trim removed 3 bases at V and 1 base at J, leaving 1 base unmatched. This CDR3 is built from 15 residues. Germline-derived CDR1 and CDR2 are LGHNA and YNFKEQ. The CDR3 is CASSQTSGVQETQYF. In DNA, the CDR3 is TGTGCCAGCAGCCAGACTAGCGGGGTCCAAGAGACCCAGTACTTC.

J is TRBJ2-3 and V is TRBV5-1; D gene unclear. Looked up from germline, CDR1 is SGHRS and CDR2 is YFSETQ. The CDR3 loop spans 15 amino acids. Deletions cut 3 bases from V and 2 bases from J, with 13 bases between. The CDR3 reads CASSSQALLTDTQYF. The CDR3 DNA reads as TGCGCCAGCAGCTCCCAGGCGCTACTCACAGATACGCAGTATTTT.

The CDR3 loop reads CASSLGGGGYEQYF. The CDR3 region has the DNA TGTGCCAGCAGCTTGGGGGGAGGTGGCTACGAGCAGTACTTC. The chain couples TRBV5-4 to TRBJ2-7; D is possibly TRBD2 (6 bases). Germline V gives CDR1 SGHNT, CDR2 YYREEE (reference sequence). The CDR3 consists of 14 residues. V dropped 0 bases and J dropped 3 bases, with 10 bases sitting between them.

In its sample, this clone was seen once. The chain's CDR3 is CASSLGHTDTQYF. DNA for the CDR3: TGTGCCAGCTCACTGGGACACACAGATACGCAGTATTTT. The rearrangement links TRBV18 to TRBJ2-3; weak D call: TRBD1 (6 bases). The length of the CDR3 is 13 residues. From germline, CDR1 is KGHSH and CDR2 LQKENI. V was clipped by 4 bases and J by 2 bases, with 7 bases between them. The full variable domain, in which reference TRBV18 and TRBJ2-3 provide the parts outside the CDR3, is NAGVMQNPRHLVRRRGQEARLRCSPMKGHSHVYWYRQLPEEGLKFMVYLQKENIIDESGMPKERFSAEFPKEGPSILRIQQVVRGDSAAYFCASSLGHTDTQYFGPGTRLTVL.

This clone was observed once. The chain has TRBV7-9 and TRBJ2-3, with TRBD2 matching 7 bases. Germline V gene lookup returns CDR1 SEHNR and CDR2 FQNEAQ (reference sequence). V dropped 7 bases and J dropped 4; count of bases not matched to a gene: 14. This CDR3 comprises 16 residues. CDR3 in amino acids: CASTNRRGDVADTQYF. The DNA for the CDR3 is TGTGCCAGCACCAACCGTCGGGGGGATGTGGCAGATACGCAGTATTTT.

The chain employs TRBV15 and TRBJ2-5, with 7 positions matching TRBD2. Trimming removed 0 bases from V and 1 base from J; junction bases left unmatched: 8. Per germline, CDR1 LNHNV and CDR2 YYDKDF (reference sequence). CDR3 length: 17 amino acids. CDR3 nucleotide sequence: TGTGCCACCAGCAGAGATCGACGCGGGGGTTTCCAAGAGACCCAGTACTTC. It codes for CATSRDRRGGFQETQYF.

The chain joins TRBV6-2 or TRBV6-3 to TRBJ2-7; possibly TRBD1 for D (6 bases). The CDR3 has 14 residues. Trimming stripped 6 bases from V and 2 bases from J, with 14 bases between. Per germline, CDR1 MNHEY and CDR2 SVGEGT. CDR3 in amino acids: CASSVNRDTYEQYF. CDR3 nucleotide sequence: TGTGCCAGCAGCGTAAACCGGGACACCTACGAGCAGTACTTC.